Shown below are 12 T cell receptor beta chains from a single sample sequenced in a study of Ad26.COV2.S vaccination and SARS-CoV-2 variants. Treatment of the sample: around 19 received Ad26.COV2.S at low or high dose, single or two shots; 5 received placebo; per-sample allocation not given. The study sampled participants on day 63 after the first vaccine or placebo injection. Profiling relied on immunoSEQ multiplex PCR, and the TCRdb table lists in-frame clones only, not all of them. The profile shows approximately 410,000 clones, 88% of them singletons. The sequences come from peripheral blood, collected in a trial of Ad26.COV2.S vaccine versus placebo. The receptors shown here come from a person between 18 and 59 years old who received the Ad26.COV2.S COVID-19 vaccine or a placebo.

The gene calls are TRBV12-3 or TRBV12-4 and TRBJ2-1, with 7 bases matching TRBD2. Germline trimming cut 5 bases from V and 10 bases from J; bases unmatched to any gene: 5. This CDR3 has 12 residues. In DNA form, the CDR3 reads TGTGCCAGCAGTCGGGGGGTTTGGGAGCAGTTCTTC. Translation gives CASSRGVWEQFF.

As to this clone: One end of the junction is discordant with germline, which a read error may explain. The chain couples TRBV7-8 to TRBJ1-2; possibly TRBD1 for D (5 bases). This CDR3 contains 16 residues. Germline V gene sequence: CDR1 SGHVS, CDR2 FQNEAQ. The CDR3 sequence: CASSPSWQGPNYGYTF. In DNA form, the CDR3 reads TGTGCCAGCAGCCCGTCCTGGCAGGGCCCCAACTACGGCTACACCTTC.

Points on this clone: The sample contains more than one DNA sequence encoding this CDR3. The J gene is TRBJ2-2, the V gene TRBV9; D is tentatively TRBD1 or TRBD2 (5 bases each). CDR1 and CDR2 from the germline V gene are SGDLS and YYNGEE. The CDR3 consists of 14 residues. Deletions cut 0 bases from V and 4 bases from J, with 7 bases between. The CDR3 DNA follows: TGTGCCAGCAGCGTAGACGGGGCCACCGGGGAGCTGTTTTTT. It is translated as CASSVDGATGELFF. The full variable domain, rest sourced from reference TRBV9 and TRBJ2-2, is DSGVTQTPKHLITATGQRVTLRCSPRSGDLSVYWYQQSLDQGLQFLIQYYNGEERAKGNILERFSAQQFPDLHSELNLSSLELGDSALYFCASSVDGATGELFFGEGSRLTVL.

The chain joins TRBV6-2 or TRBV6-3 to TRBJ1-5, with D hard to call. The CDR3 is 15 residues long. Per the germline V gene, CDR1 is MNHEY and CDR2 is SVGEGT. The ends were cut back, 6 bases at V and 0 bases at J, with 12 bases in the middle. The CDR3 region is CASSPAGYSNQPQHF. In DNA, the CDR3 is TGTGCCAGCAGCCCGGCCGGGTATAGCAATCAGCCCCAGCATTTT.

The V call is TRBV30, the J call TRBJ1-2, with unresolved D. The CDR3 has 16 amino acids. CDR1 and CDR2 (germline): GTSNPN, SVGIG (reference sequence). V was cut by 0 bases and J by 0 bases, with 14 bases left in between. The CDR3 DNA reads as TGTGCCTGGAGTGTACTGGGGTTACAAGCTAACTATGGCTACACCTTC. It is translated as CAWSVLGLQANYGYTF.

The DNA of the CDR3 is TGTGCCAGCAGTTTGGGACAGGATAATTCACCCCTCCACTTT. It translates to CASSLGQDNSPLHF. This rearrangement joins TRBV28 to TRBJ1-6; 8 bases match TRBD1. The CDR3 loop spans 14 amino acids. Trimming at V came to 3 bases and at J to 5 bases, leaving 0 bases not matched to a gene. The V gene's germline CDR1 is MDHEN and CDR2 SYDVKM. The variable domain in full, completed from reference TRBV28 and TRBJ1-6, reads DVKVTQSSRYLVKRTGEKVFLECVQDMDHENMFWYRQDPGLGLRLIYFSYDVKMKEKGDIPEGYSVSREKKERFSLILESASTNQTSMYLCASSLGQDNSPLHFGNGTRLTVT.

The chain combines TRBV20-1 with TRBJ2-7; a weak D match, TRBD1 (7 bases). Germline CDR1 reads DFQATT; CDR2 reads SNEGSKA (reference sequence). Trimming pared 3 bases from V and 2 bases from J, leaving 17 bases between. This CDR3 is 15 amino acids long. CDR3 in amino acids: CSASSPGGSPYEQYF. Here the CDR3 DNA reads TGCAGTGCTAGTTCCCCAGGGGGGTCGCCCTACGAGCAGTACTTC.

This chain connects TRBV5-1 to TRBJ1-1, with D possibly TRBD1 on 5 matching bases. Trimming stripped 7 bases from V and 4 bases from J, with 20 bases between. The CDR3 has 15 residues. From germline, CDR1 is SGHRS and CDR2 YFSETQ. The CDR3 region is CASATSGGRGTEAFF. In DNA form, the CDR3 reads TGCGCCAGCGCCACCTCCGGAGGAAGGGGCACTGAAGCTTTCTTT.

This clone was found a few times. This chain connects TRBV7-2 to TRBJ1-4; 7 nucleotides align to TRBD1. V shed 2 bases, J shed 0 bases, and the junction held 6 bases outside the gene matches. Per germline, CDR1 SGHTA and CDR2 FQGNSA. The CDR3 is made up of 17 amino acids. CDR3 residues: CASSLRRGRATNEKLFF. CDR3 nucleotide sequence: TGTGCCAGCAGCTTACGTAGGGGGCGGGCAACTAATGAAAAACTGTTTTTT.

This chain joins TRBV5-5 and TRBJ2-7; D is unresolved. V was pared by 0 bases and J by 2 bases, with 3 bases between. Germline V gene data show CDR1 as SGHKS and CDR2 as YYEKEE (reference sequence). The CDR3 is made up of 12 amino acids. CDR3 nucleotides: TGTGCCAGCAGCTTGGCAACCTACGAGCAGTACTTC. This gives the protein CASSLATYEQYF.

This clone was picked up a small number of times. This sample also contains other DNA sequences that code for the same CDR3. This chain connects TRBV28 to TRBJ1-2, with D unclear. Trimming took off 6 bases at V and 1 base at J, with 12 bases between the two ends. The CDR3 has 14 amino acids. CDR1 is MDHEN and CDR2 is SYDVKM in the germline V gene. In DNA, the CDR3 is TGTGCCAGCAGCTCCTCCCCCCTTAACTATGGCTACACCTTC. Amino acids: CASSSSPLNYGYTF.

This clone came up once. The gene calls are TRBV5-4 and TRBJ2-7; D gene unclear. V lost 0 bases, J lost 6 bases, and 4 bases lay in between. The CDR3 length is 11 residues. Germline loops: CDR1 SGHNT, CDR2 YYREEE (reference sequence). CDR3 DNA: TGTGCCAGCAGCTTGGCTGGCGAGCAGTACTTC. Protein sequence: CASSLAGEQYF.